The 9 T cell receptor beta chains below were found in one sample sequenced in a study of blood T cells in healthy people across ages. Through a sample-barcoded 5' primer and a J-beta primer mix, a second PCR was run for roughly 6 to 12 cycles. TCRdb re-analysed the 5' RACE reads in MiXCR, keeping a single row per CDR3 protein. The data hold a few hundred thousand distinct CDR3 sequences, with roughly a quarter observed a single time. These same data were also listed under a study on T cells of mothers and their children.

The specimen was blood. These receptor sequences come from a boy aged 2 to 10 in good health.

This clonotype was observed a handful of times. The chain has TRBV2 and TRBJ2-7; D remains unclear. This CDR3 is 12 amino acids long. CDR1 is SNHLY, CDR2 FYNNEI, per germline. V dropped 6 bases and J dropped 2 bases, with 8 bases sitting between them. The CDR3 here is CASRPRTYEQYF. CDR3 bases: TGTGCCAGCAGGCCAAGAACCTACGAGCAGTACTTC.

This chain joins TRBV12-5 and TRBJ1-6; 7 nucleotides align to TRBD1. The junction had 10 bases not matched to a gene; V was cut back by 5 bases and J by 9 bases. The germline CDR1 and CDR2 sequences are LGHNT and FRNRAP. The CDR3 is 15 amino acids. CDR3 sequence reads: CASGTTGERGSPLHF. Written as DNA, the CDR3 is TGTGCTAGTGGTACAACAGGGGAACGAGGTTCACCCCTCCACTTT.

V gene TRBV6-6 combines with J gene TRBJ2-4; TRBD2 aligns across 10 bases. V was pared by 6 bases and J by 0 bases, with 5 bases of the junction left unmatched. The CDR3 runs to 16 residues. Germline V gives CDR1 MNHNY, CDR2 SVGAGI (reference sequence). CDR3 bases: TGTGCCAGCAGCAGCGAGCGGGGGGGAGCCAAAAACATTCAGTACTTC. Residues: CASSSERGGAKNIQYF.

The table lists this clonotype with a few counts. V gene TRBV2 combines with J gene TRBJ2-2, with D perhaps TRBD2 (6 bases). The CDR3 length is 15 residues. V lost 8 bases, J lost 4 bases, and 17 bases lay in between. Germline V gives CDR1 SNHLY, CDR2 FYNNEI. Here the CDR3 DNA reads TGTGCCAGCGTCCTCGGGGGTGTAGGCACCGGGGAGCTGTTTTTT. Amino acids: CASVLGGVGTGELFF.

This chain links TRBV6-1 with TRBJ2-5, with 12 bases matching TRBD2. The CDR3 spans 18 residues. Germline trimming cut 6 bases from V and 3 bases from J; bases unmatched to any gene: 14. CDR1 MNHNS and CDR2 SASEGT come from the germline V gene. This chain's CDR3 is CASSLRLAGASREETQYF. For the CDR3, the DNA is TGTGCCAGCAGCCTACGACTAGCGGGGGCTTCGAGGGAAGAGACCCAGTACTTC.

The CDR3 nucleotides are TGCAGTGCCCCACCCTCCGGACGGAACTATGGCTACACCTTC. Protein product: CSAPPSGRNYGYTF. This chain connects TRBV20-1 to TRBJ1-2; D gene uncertain. V lost 6 bases and J 2 bases, leaving 16 bases between the germline ends. CDR3 length: 14 amino acids. The germline V gene encodes CDR1 DFQATT and CDR2 SNEGSKA (reference sequence).

The CDR3 sequence is CSASVTYEQYF. In DNA form, the CDR3 reads TGCAGTGCTTCGGTTACCTACGAGCAGTACTTC. The rearrangement joins TRBV20-1 to TRBJ2-7; D remains unclear. Germline V gene sequence: CDR1 DFQATT, CDR2 SNEGSKA (reference sequence). V lost 5 bases and J 2 bases, leaving 7 bases between the germline ends. The CDR3 covers 11 residues.

In this sample, this clonotype turned up a few times. V and J are TRBV12-5 and TRBJ2-5; no firm D call. Looked up from germline, CDR1 is LGHNT and CDR2 is FRNRAP. This CDR3 has 15 residues. Trimming shortened V by 2 bases and J by 2 bases, and 12 bases separated the two germline ends. The CDR3 DNA sequence: TGTGCTAGTGGTTTGTCCCCCCAGATACAAGAGACCCAGTACTTC. It specifies CASGLSPQIQETQYF.

This clonotype was detected only a few times. This chain joins TRBV25-1 and TRBJ2-7, with 9 bases that match TRBD2. The DNA end is more similar to TRBJ2-1, so the J call may be wrong. The CDR3 runs 15 residues. The V gene's germline CDR1 is MGHDK and CDR2 SYGVNS. The CDR3 here is CASSELGGGDNEQFF. CDR3 sequence (DNA): TGTGCCAGCAGTGAATTGGGCGGGGGGGACAATGAGCAGTTCTTC.